This T cell receptor beta chain was captured in a study of blood T cells in healthy people across ages. The second PCR ran roughly 6 to 11 cycles with a sample-barcoded 5' primer and J-beta primers. Each cDNA was tagged by a template-switch adaptor containing 12 random nucleotides. TCRdb recomputed calls from the 5' RACE reads with MiXCR, one row per CDR3 protein. The repertoire holds 1.5 million to 2 million distinct CDR3 sequences, 28% seen once, with roughly 8% in the top ten. From germline, CDR1 is SGHTA and CDR2 FQGNSA. V lost 1 base and J lost 7, with 16 bases in between. This CDR3 is 15 amino acids long.

This chain joins TRBV7-2 and TRBJ1-2; possibly TRBD1 for D (5 bases). Sequencing was done on a sample of blood. The receptor was derived from a woman younger than 45 in good health. In DNA form, the CDR3 reads TGTGCCAGCAGCTTAGGTGTAAGCAGGGACTTTGGCTACACCTTC. This translates into CASSLGVSRDFGYTF.